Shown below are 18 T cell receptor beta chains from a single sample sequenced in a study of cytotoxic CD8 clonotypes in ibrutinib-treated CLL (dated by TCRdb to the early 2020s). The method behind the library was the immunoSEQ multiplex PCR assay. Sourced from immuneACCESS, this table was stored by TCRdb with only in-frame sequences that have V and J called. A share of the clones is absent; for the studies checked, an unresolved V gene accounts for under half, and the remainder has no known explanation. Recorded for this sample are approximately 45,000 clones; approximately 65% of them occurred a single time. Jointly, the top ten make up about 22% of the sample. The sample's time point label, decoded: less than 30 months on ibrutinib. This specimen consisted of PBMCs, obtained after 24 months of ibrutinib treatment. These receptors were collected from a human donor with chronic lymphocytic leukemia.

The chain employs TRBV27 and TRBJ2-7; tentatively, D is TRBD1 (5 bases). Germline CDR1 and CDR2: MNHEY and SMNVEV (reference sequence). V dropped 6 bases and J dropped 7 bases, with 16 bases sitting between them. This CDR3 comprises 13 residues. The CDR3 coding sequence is TGTGCCAGCAGCATCGCAGGGTCATGGGAGCAGTACTTC. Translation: CASSIAGSWEQYF.

CDR3 in amino acids: CASRQGTGNTIYF. CDR3 coding DNA: TGTGCCAGCAGACAGGGTACTGGAAACACCATATATTTT. V usage is TRBV6-5 and J usage is TRBJ1-3, with D perhaps TRBD1 (6 bases). This CDR3 contains 13 residues. Per germline, CDR1 MNHEY and CDR2 SVGAGI. The V end was cut by 6 bases, the J end by 2 bases, with 8 bases between.

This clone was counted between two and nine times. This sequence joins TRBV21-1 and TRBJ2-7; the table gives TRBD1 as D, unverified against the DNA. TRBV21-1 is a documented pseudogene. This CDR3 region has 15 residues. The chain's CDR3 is CASSNEWTGGHEQYF. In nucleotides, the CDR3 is TGTGCCAGCAGCAATGAGTGGACAGGGGGCCACGAGCAGTACTTC.

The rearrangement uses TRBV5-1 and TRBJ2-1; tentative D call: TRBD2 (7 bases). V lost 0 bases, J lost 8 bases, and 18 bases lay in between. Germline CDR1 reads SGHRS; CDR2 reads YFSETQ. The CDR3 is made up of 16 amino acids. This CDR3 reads CASSLAGGGGLDEQFF. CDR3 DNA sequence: TGCGCCAGCAGCTTGGCCGGCGGGGGCGGTTTGGATGAGCAGTTCTTC.

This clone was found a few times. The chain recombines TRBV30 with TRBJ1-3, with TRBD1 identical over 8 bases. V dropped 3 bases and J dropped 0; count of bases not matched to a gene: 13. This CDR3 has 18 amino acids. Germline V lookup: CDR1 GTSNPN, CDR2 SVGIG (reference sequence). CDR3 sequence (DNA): TGTGCCTGGAGACGGGACAGGACTTCAACCGGCTCTGGAAACACCATATATTTT. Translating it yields CAWRRDRTSTGSGNTIYF.

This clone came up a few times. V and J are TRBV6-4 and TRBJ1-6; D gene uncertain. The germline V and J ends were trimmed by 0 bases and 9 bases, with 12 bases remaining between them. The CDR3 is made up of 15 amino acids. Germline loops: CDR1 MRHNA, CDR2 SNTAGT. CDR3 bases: TGTGCCAGCAGTGACTCTTGGAACCTTGGTTCACCCCTCCACTTT. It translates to CASSDSWNLGSPLHF.

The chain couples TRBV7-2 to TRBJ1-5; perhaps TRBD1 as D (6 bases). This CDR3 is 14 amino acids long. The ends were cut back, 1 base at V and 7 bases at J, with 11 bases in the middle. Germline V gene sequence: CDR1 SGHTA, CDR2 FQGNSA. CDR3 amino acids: CASSLEDSRQPQHF. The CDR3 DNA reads TGTGCCAGCAGCTTAGAGGACAGCCGCCAGCCCCAGCATTTT.

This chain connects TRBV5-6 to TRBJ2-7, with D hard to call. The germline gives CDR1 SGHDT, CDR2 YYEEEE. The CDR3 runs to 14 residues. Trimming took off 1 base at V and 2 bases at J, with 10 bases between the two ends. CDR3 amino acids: CASSLRLTAYEQYF. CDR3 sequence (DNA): TGTGCCAGCAGCTTGCGCTTAACCGCCTACGAGCAGTACTTC.

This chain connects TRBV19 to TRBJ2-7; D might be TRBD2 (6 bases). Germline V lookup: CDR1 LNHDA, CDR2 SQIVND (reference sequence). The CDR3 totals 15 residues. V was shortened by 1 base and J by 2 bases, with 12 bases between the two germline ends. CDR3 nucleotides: TGTGCCAGTAGTATAGTCACGGGGGTAGCCTACGAGCAGTACTTC. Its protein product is CASSIVTGVAYEQYF. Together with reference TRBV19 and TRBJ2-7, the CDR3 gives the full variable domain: DGGITQSPKYLFRKEGQNVTLSCEQNLNHDAMYWYRQDPGQGLRLIYYSQIVNDFQKGDIAEGYSVSREKKESFPLTVTSAQKNPTAFYLCASSIVTGVAYEQYFGPGTRLTVT.

CDR3 sequence: CASSEAGTANSPLHF. CDR3 DNA: TGCGCCAGCAGTGAAGCCGGGACAGCCAATTCACCCCTCCACTTT. The chain recombines TRBV10-1 with TRBJ1-6; 7 bases are a match to TRBD1. The V and J ends lost 3 bases and 7 bases, in that order; junction bases with no gene match: 6. Germline V gene lookup returns CDR1 WNHNN and CDR2 SYGVQD (reference sequence). CDR3 size: 15 residues.

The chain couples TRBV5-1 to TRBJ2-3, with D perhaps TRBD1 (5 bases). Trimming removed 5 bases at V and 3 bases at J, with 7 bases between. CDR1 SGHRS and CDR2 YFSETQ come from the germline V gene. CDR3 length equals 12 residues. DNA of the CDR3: TGCGCCAGCAGGCCAGGGACAGATACGCAGTATTTT. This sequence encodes CASRPGTDTQYF.

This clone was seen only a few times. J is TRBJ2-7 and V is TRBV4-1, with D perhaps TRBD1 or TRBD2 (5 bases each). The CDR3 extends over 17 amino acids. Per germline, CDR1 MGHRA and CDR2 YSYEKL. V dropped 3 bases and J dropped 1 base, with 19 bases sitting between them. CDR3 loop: CASSQALGGHRSYEQYF. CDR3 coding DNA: TGCGCCAGCAGCCAGGCGCTCGGAGGACATCGGTCCTACGAGCAGTACTTC.

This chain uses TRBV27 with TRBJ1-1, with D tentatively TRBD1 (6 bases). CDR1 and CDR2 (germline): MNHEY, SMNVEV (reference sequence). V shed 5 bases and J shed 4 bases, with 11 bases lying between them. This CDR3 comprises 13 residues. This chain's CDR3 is CASSAPQGTEAFF. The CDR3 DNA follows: TGTGCCAGCAGTGCACCACAGGGCACTGAAGCTTTCTTT.

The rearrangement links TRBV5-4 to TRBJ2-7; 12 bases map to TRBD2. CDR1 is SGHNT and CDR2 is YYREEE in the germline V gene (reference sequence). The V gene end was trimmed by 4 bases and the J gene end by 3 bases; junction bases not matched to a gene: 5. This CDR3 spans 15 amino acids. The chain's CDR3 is CASSPLAGGNYEQYF. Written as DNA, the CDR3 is TGTGCCAGCAGCCCACTAGCGGGAGGCAACTACGAGCAGTACTTC.

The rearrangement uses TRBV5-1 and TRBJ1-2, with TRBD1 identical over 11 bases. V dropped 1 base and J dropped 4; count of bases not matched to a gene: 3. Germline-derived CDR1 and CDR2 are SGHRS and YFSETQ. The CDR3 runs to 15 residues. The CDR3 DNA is TGCGCCAGCAGCTTGAGGACAGGGGGCAGCTATGGCTACACCTTC. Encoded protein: CASSLRTGGSYGYTF.

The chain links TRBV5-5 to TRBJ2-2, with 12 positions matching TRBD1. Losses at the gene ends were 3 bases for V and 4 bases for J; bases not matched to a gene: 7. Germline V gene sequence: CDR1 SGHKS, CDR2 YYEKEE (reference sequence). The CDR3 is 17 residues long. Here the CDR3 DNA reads TGTGCCAGCAGCTCTACCCGGGACAGGGGGCTCACCGGGGAGCTGTTTTTT. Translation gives CASSSTRDRGLTGELFF.

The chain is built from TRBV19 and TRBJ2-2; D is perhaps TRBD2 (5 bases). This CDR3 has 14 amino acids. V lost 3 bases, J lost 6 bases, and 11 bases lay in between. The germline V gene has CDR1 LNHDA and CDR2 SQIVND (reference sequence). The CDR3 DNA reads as TGTGCCAGTAGTATGCTAGCTTCCGCCGGGGAGCTGTTTTTT. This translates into CASSMLASAGELFF.

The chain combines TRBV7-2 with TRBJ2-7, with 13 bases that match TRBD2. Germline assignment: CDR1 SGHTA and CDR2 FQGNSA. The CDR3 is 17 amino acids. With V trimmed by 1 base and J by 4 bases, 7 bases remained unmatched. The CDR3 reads CASSLDAGTSGEYEQYF. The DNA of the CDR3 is TGTGCCAGCAGCTTAGATGCTGGGACTAGCGGGGAATACGAGCAGTACTTC.